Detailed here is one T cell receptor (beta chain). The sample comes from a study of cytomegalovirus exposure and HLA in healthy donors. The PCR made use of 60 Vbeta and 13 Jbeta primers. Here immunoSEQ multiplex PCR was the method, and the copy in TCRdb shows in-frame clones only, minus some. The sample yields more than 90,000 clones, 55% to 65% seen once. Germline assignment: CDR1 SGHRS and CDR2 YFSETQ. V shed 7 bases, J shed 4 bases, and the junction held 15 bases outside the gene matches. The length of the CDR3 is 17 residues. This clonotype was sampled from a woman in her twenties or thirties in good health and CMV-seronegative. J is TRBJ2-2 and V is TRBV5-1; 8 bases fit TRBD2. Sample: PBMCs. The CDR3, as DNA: TGCGCCAGCTCCTCATTGTCAGCGGGAGTGAGCACCGGGGAGCTGTTTTTT. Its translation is CASSSLSAGVSTGELFF. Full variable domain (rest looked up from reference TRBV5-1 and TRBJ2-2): KAGVTQTPRYLIKTRGQQVTLSCSPISGHRSVSWYQQTPGQGLQFLFEYFSETQRNKGNFPGRFSGRQFSNSRSEMNVSTLELGDSALYLCASSSLSAGVSTGELFFGEGSRLTVL.